These 7 T cell receptor beta chains originate from one sample sequenced in a study of OX40 agonist ivuxolimab in advanced cancers. Clones were sequenced by immunoSEQ multiplex PCR, and TCRdb holds only the in-frame ones, with some missing. Here the sample spans about 66,000 clones, around 93% being singletons. The sample in question was CD4+ or CD8+ T cells sorted from blood, obtained in a trial of the OX40 agonist ivuxolimab. Every receptor here comes from an adult with an advanced solid tumor such as melanoma, head and neck, liver or kidney cancer.

The V call is TRBV5-1, the J call TRBJ2-1, with D uncertain. Germline V CDR1 and CDR2: SGHRS, YFSETQ. V was cut by 3 bases and J by 0 bases, with 10 bases left in between. The CDR3 runs 15 residues. CDR3 nucleotides: TGCGCCAGCAGCTACCTTGGTAGCTCCTACAATGAGCAGTTCTTC. Translated, it gives CASSYLGSSYNEQFF.

The sample holds a few counts of this clone. The V call is TRBV9, the J call TRBJ1-1; D remains unclear. Trimming took 1 base from V and 3 from J, leaving 13 bases between them. Germline V gives CDR1 SGDLS, CDR2 YYNGEE. The CDR3 is 15 amino acids. The CDR3 DNA reads as TGTGCCAGCAGCGTACCCCCTGGGTTGGACACTGAAGCTTTCTTT. This translates into CASSVPPGLDTEAFF.

CDR3 in amino acids: CASSQEPTGGYGYTF. The CDR3 DNA reads as TGCGCCAGCAGCCAGGAACCGACAGGGGGCTATGGCTACACCTTC. This chain connects TRBV4-1 to TRBJ1-2; 9 bases line up with TRBD1. Germline assignment: CDR1 MGHRA and CDR2 YSYEKL. Trimming at V came to 3 bases and at J to 4 bases, leaving 6 bases not matched to a gene. This CDR3 comprises 15 residues.

The chain couples TRBV28 to TRBJ2-6; D not resolved. The CDR3 runs 19 residues. V was shortened by 6 bases and J by 0 bases, with 21 bases between the two germline ends. Germline V gives CDR1 MDHEN, CDR2 SYDVKM. The CDR3: CASRGPVLVGISGANVLTF. The CDR3 DNA reads TGTGCCAGCAGAGGCCCGGTCCTTGTTGGGATCTCTGGGGCCAACGTCCTGACTTTC.

The chain carries TRBV10-3 and TRBJ2-5, with D possibly being TRBD1 (6 bases). The CDR3 has 17 amino acids. The V gene lost 4 bases and the J gene lost 5 bases, with 23 bases spanning the gap. The germline gives CDR1 ENHRY, CDR2 SYGVKD. The CDR3 bases are TGTGCCATCAGTGGGACCTCGGCTAGGGGGAGTAGGGAGACCCAGTACTTC. It codes for CAISGTSARGSRETQYF.

This clone was detected only once. This chain uses TRBV6-1 with TRBJ1-2; D remains unclear. Germline CDR1 and CDR2: MNHNS and SASEGT. CDR3 length: 14 residues. The ends were cut back, 1 base at V and 4 bases at J, with 10 bases in the middle. The CDR3 nucleotides read TGTGCCAGCAGTGAAGGTGGCAGCTTCTATGGCTACACCTTC. Amino acid sequence: CASSEGGSFYGYTF.

The chain has TRBV2 and TRBJ2-1, with D tentatively TRBD1 (7 bases). This CDR3 spans 16 amino acids. CDR1 and CDR2 from the germline V gene are SNHLY and FYNNEI. Trimming removed 5 bases from V and 3 bases from J, with 17 bases in between. The CDR3 here is CASSMKQGGYYNEQFF. The DNA for the CDR3 is TGTGCCAGCAGTATGAAGCAGGGGGGCTACTACAATGAGCAGTTCTTC. Combining the CDR3 with reference TRBV2 and TRBJ2-1 gives the whole variable domain EPEVTQTPSHQVTQMGQEVILRCVPISNHLYFYWYRQILGQKVEFLVSFYNNEISEKSEIFDDQFSVERPDGSNFTLKIRSTKLEDSAMYFCASSMKQGGYYNEQFFGPGTRLTVL.